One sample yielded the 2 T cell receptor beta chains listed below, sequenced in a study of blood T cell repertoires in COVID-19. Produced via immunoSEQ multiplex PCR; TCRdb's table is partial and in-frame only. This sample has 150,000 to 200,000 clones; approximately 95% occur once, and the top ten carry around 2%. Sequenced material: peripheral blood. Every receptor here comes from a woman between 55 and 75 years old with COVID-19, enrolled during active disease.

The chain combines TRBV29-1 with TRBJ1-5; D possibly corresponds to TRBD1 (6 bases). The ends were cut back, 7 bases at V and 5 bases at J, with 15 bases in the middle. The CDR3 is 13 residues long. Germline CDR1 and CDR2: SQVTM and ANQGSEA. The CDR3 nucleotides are TGCAGCGCCGGAGGGGGGGCCGATCAGCCCCAGCATTTT. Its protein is CSAGGGADQPQHF.

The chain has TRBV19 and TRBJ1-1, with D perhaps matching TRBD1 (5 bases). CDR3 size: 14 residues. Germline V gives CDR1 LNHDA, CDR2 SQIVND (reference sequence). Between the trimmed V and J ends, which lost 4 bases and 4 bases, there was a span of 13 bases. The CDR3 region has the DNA TGTGCCAGTAGTAACGGACAAAGTTTCACTGAAGCTTTCTTT. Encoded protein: CASSNGQSFTEAFF.